This T cell receptor beta chain is from a study of blood T cells in healthy people across ages. Each donor supplied 7.5 to 10 milliliters of peripheral blood. Trimming stripped 5 bases from V and 4 bases from J, with 13 bases between. Germline CDR1 and CDR2: MGHRA and YSYEKL. This CDR3 contains 14 residues. Then a second PCR, running about 6 to 11 cycles, was carried out with a sample-barcoded 5' primer and a J-beta primer mix. Each CDR3 protein is one row after TCRdb ran MiXCR on the 5' RACE reads. The profile shows some 1,500,000 distinct CDR3 sequences, 42% of them singletons. The sequencing sample was made of blood. The TCR originated in a woman under 30 in good health. V gene TRBV4-1 combines with J gene TRBJ2-3, with a possible D match to TRBD1 (5 bases). Here the CDR3 reads CASSGAGSPDTQYF. In DNA, the CDR3 is TGCGCCAGCAGCGGGGCAGGGTCACCAGATACGCAGTATTTT.